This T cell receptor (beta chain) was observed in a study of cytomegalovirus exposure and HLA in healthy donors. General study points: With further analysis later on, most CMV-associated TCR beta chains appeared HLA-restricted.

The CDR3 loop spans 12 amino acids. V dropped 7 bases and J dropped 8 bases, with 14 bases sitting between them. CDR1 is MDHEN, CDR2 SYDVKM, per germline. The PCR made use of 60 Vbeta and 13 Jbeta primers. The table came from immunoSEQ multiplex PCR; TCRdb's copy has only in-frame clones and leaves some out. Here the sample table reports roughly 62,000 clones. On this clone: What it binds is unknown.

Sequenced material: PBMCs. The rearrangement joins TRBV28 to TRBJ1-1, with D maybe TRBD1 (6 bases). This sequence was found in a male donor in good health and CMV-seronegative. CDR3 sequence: CASTGGGNEAFF. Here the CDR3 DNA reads TGTGCCAGCACGGGGGGCGGGAACGAAGCTTTCTTT.